This T cell receptor (beta chain) emerged from a study of technical replicates of blood from a few donors. The assay was immunoSEQ multiplex PCR, and TCRdb's table has in-frame clones only and misses some. Altogether tens of thousands of clones are present, about 92% being singletons, with the ten largest covering 0.2% to 0.25%. Deletions cut 1 base from V and 1 base from J, with 7 bases between. CDR1 and CDR2 from the germline V gene are MDHEN and SYDVKM. The CDR3 consists of 14 residues. The receptor was derived from a human donor in good health. The chain is built from TRBV28 and TRBJ2-5; D unclear. The sequencing sample was made of T cells isolated from PBMCs. The CDR3 DNA reads as TGTGCCAGCAGTTTATTGGCCCCCCAAGAGACCCAGTACTTC. Its translation: CASSLLAPQETQYF.